This T cell receptor (beta chain) was profiled in a study of blood T cell repertoires in COVID-19. The CDR3 contains 13 residues. After removal of 7 bases from V and 4 bases from J, the junction contained 5 bases not matched to a gene. In terms of age and location, participants ranged from roughly 18 to 90 years and lived in about two dozen US areas. TCRdb keeps only in-frame clones here, not all; method: immunoSEQ multiplex PCR. This sample has 180,000 or so clones, with approximately 88% found just once. This receptor was identified in a woman aged 55-70 years who had recovered from COVID-19. Sequences were obtained from PBMCs or T cells enriched from blood (not recorded which). The V call is TRBV12-3 or TRBV12-4, the J call TRBJ1-1; 8 nucleotides line up with TRBD1. The CDR3 reads CASNTDRATEAFF. The CDR3 region has the DNA TGTGCCAGCAATACGGACAGGGCCACTGAAGCTTTCTTT.